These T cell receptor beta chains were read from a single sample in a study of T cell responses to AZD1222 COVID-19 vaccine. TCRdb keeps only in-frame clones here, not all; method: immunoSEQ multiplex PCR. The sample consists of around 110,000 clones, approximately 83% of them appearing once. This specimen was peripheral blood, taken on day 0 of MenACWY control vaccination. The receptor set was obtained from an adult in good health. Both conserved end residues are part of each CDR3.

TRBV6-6	CASSYGFGERDTEAFF
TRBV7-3	CASSLTGEETQYF
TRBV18	CASSPVPGANVLTF
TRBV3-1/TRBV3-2	CASNTRDPPFGNSPLHF
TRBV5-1	CATKGGGTDTQYF
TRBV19	CASSSTPSTDTQYF
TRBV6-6	CATTGWNSPLHF
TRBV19	CASSWTGGTEAFF
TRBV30	CAWRGWAGNTEAFF
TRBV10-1	CAKTIWVNTEAFF